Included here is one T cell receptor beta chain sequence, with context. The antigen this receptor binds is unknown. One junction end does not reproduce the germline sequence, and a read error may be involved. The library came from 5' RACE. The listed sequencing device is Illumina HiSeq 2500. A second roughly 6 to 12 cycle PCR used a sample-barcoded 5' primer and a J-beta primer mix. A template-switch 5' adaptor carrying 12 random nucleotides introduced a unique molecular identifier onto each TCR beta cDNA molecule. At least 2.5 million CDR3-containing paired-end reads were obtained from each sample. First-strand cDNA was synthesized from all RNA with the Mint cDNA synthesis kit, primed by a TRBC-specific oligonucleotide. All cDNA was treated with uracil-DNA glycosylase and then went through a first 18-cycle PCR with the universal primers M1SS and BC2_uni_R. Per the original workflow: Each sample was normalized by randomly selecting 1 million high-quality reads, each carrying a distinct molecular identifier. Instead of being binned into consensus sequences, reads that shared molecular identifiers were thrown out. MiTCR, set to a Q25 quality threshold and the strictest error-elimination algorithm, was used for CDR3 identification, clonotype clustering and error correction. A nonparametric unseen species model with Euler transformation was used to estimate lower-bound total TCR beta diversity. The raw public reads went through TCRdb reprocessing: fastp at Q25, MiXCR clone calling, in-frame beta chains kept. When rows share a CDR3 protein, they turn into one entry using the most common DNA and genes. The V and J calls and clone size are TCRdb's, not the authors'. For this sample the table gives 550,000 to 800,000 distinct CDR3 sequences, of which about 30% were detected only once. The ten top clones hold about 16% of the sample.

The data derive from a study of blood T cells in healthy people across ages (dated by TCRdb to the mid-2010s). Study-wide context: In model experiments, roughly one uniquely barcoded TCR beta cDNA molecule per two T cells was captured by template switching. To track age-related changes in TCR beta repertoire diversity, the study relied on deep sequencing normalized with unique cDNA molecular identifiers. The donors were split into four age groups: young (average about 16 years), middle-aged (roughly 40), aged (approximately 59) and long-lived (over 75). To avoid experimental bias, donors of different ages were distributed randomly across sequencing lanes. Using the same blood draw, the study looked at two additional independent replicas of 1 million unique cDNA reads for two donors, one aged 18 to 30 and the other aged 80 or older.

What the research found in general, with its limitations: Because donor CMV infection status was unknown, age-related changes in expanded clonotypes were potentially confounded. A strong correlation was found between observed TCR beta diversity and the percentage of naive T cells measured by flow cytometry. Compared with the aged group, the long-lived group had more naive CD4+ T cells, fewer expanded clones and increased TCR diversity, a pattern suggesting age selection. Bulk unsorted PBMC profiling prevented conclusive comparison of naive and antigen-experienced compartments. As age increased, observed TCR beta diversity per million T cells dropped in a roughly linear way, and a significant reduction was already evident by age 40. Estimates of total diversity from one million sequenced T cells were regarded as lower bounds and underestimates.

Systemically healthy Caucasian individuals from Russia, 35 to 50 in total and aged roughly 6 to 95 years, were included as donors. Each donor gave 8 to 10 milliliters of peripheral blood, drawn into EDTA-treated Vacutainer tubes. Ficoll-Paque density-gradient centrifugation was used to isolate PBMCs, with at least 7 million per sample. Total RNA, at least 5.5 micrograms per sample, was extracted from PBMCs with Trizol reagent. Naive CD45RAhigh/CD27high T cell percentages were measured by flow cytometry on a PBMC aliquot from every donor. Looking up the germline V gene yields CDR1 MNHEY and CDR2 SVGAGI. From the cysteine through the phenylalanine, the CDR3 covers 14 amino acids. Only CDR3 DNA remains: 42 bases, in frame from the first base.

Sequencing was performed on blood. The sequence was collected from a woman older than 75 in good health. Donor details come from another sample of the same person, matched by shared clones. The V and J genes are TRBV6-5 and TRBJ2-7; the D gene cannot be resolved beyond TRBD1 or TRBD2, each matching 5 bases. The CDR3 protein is CASRRGRREGERYF. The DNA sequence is TGTGCCAGCAGACGGGGACGGCGTGAGGGCGAGCGGTACTTC.